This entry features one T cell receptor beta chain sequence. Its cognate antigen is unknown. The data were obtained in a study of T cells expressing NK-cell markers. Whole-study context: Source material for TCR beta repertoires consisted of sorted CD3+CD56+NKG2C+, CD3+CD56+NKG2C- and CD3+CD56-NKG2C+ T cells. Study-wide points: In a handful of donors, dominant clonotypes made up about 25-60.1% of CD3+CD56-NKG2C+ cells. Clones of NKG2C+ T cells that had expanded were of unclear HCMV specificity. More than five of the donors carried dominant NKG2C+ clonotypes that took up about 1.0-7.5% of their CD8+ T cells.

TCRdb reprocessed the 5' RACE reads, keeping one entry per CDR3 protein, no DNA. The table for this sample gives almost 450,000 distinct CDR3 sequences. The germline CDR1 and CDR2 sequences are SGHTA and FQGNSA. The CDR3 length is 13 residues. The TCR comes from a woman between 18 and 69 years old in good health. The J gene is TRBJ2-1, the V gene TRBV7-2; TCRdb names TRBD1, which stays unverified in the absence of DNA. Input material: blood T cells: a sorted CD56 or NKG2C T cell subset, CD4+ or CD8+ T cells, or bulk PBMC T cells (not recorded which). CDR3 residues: CASSIDRVVEQFF.